Each of the 26 T cell receptor beta chains below was sequenced from the same sample in a study of breast tumors, draining lymph nodes, adjacent tissues. One entry per CDR3 protein results from TCRdb running MiXCR on the multiplex PCR reads. The table lists 140,000 to 150,000 distinct CDR3 sequences, around a third of them singletons. The lymph nodes were axillary draining lymph nodes from breast cancer patients. The sample comprised axillary lymph node tissue. The receptors come from a female donor with breast cancer. Some clones in this sample may be carry-over from other donors' samples.

This clonotype was found many times. The chain joins TRBV7-9 to TRBJ2-7; D unclear. CDR1 and CDR2 (germline): SEHNR, FQNEAQ (reference sequence). The CDR3 is 13 amino acids. V dropped 4 bases and J dropped 4 bases, with 11 bases sitting between them. CDR3 region: CASSSPPPYEQYV. The CDR3 DNA reads as TGTGCCAGCAGCTCCCCCCCCCCGTACGAGCAGTACGTC.

This clonotype has ten or more counts. The chain has TRBV6-2 or TRBV6-3 and TRBJ2-2; no firm D call. The CDR3 is 14 amino acids. V was cut by 1 base and J by 0 bases, with 3 bases left in between. Germline CDR1 MNHEY, CDR2 SVGEGT. The CDR3 spells CASSYLANTGELFF. DNA for the CDR3: TGTGCCAGCAGTTACTTGGCGAACACCGGGGAGCTGTTTTTT.

Notes on this clonotype: Because the CDR3 is missing its conserved closing phenylalanine or tryptophan, this is likely a read error. V is TRBV20-1 and J is TRBJ1-6; tentative D call: TRBD1 (6 bases). V was pared by 6 bases and J by 4 bases, with 13 bases between. The CDR3 extends over 14 amino acids. Germline loops: CDR1 DFQATT, CDR2 SNEGSKA (reference sequence). The CDR3 reads CSASMGQYNSPLHL. The DNA of the CDR3 is TGCAGTGCAAGCATGGGACAATATAATTCACCCCTCCACCTT.

This clonotype came up many times. The chain has TRBV6-2 or TRBV6-3 and TRBJ1-6; D call uncertain. V lost 6 bases to trimming and J lost 8 bases, with 23 bases between them. Germline assignment: CDR1 MNHEY and CDR2 SVGEGT. The CDR3 consists of 17 residues. CDR3 sequence (DNA): TGTGCCAGCAGACGTACCAATGGCAGGAGGACGGATTCACCCCTCCACTTT. Residues: CASRRTNGRRTDSPLHF.

This clonotype has a count of ten or more. The chain couples TRBV30 to TRBJ2-7; 11 bases are a match to TRBD1. The CDR3 extends over 13 amino acids. The ends lost 6 bases at V and 4 bases at J; junction bases unmatched: 5. From germline, CDR1 is GTSNPN and CDR2 SVGIG (reference sequence). The CDR3 sequence: CACPGTGGYEQYF. The CDR3 DNA reads as TGTGCCTGTCCCGGGACAGGGGGATACGAGCAGTACTTC.

The DNA of the CDR3 is TGTGCCACCAGTGATCCTCTAGCGGGCCTCAATGAGCAGTTCTTC. Its translation: CATSDPLAGLNEQFF. This chain uses TRBV24-1 with TRBJ2-1; TRBD2 agrees at 8 bases. The CDR3 sequence is 15 residues long. The J segment lost 6 bases and the V segment lost 3 bases, leaving 6 bases of the junction unmatched. Germline-derived CDR1 and CDR2 are KGHDR and SFDVKD.

Regarding this clonotype: Since the CDR3 does not end with the conserved phenylalanine or tryptophan, this likely comes from a read error. The chain uses TRBV29-1 and TRBJ2-2; the D gene is possibly TRBD1 (6 bases). V was cut by 4 bases and J by 1 base, with 22 bases left in between. There are 18 residues in the CDR3. Per the germline V gene, CDR1 is SQVTM and CDR2 is ANQGSEA. The CDR3, as DNA: TGCAGCGTTGTTCCGTATTTAACAGGGTGGAGGAACACCGGGGAGCTGTTTCTT. Amino acids: CSVVPYLTGWRNTGELFL.

This clonotype came up many times. The DNA for the CDR3 is TGTGCCAGCAACCCCTCTCTGGGGGACTACAATGAGCAGTTCTTC. This translates into CASNPSLGDYNEQFF. This chain links TRBV5-4 with TRBJ2-1; D could derive from TRBD1 or TRBD2 (5 bases each). Trimming pared 6 bases from V and 3 bases from J, leaving 16 bases between. The CDR3 sequence is 15 residues long. Germline CDR1 is SGHNT and CDR2 is YYREEE (reference sequence).

Many counts were recorded for this clonotype. This chain links TRBV19 with TRBJ2-7, with TRBD1 identical over 8 bases. This CDR3 has 12 residues. Germline V gene data show CDR1 as LNHDA and CDR2 as SQIVND (reference sequence). V shed 10 bases, J shed 5 bases, and the junction held 7 bases outside the gene matches. The CDR3 here is CATRQGKNEQYF. The CDR3 coding sequence is TGTGCCACCAGACAGGGGAAAAACGAGCAGTACTTC.

The genes are TRBV4-2 and TRBJ1-3, with D perhaps matching TRBD1 (6 bases). Trimming removed 4 bases at V and 0 bases at J, with 10 bases between. Germline V gene data show CDR1 as LGHNA and CDR2 as YNFKEQ. The length of the CDR3 is 15 residues. This CDR3 reads CASSRGGSSGNTIYF. DNA for the CDR3: TGTGCCAGCAGCCGAGGGGGGAGCTCTGGAAACACCATATATTTT.

The chain is built from TRBV9 and TRBJ2-2; TRBD1 aligns across 7 bases. The CDR3 runs 12 residues. Trimming removed 6 bases from V and 8 bases from J; junction bases left unmatched: 4. Germline V gene sequence: CDR1 SGDLS, CDR2 YYNGEE. CDR3 in DNA: TGTGCCAGCAACCAGGGACAGGGGGAGCTGTTTTTT. Amino acid sequence: CASNQGQGELFF.

Notes on this clonotype: Because it lacks the conserved phenylalanine or tryptophan at the end, this CDR3 is likely a read error. Because the CDR3's place on the DNA is in doubt, the DNA is left out and the CDR3 is given as listed by TCRdb. The chain couples TRBV7-2 to TRBJ1-2; TRBD1 is taken as the D call from the table, unchecked against the DNA. CDR1 is SGHTA and CDR2 is FQGNSA in the germline V gene. The CDR3 numbers 16 amino acids, ends counted. The CDR3 protein is CASSLDGQGIVYGYAL.

This clonotype was found many times. The chain joins TRBV5-1 to TRBJ1-6; D uncertain. CDR1 SGHRS and CDR2 YFSETQ come from the germline V gene. The CDR3 runs to 12 residues. Trimming left V 7 bases short and J 9 bases short, with 11 bases between. Written as DNA, the CDR3 is TGCGCCAGCCGCGGAGAGAGTTCACCCCTCCACTTT. The encoded protein is CASRGESSPLHF.

The chain links TRBV12-3 or TRBV12-4 to TRBJ2-5; 9 bases line up with TRBD1. The CDR3 has 16 residues. Trimming cost V 6 bases and J 5 bases; bases outside gene matches: 13. Here the CDR3 reads CASSEQGAGGRETQYF. CDR3 nucleotides: TGTGCCAGCAGCGAACAGGGGGCAGGAGGGAGGGAGACCCAGTACTTC.

This clonotype has a count of ten or more. The chain carries TRBV19 and TRBJ2-3; 9 bases agree with TRBD1. V lost 3 bases to trimming and J lost 6 bases; unmatched junction nucleotides: 7. There are 15 residues in the CDR3. Germline CDR1 LNHDA, CDR2 SQIVND (reference sequence). In DNA, the CDR3 is TGTGCCAGTAGTATGCTTGGGACAGGGACGGATACGCAGTATTTT. It translates to CASSMLGTGTDTQYF.

This clonotype has at least ten counts. The junction differs from germline at one of its ends, possibly a read error. The rearrangement joins TRBV2 to TRBJ2-3; possible D gene TRBD2, 7 bases. Germline CDR1 and CDR2: SNHLY and FYNNEI. The CDR3 spans 14 residues. The DNA for the CDR3 is TGTGCCAGCAGGGAAGGGGGGGGGATGGATACGCAGTATTTT. Protein: CASREGGGMDTQYF.

This clonotype was seen many times. J is TRBJ1-5 and V is TRBV7-2; 8 bases are shared with TRBD1. This CDR3 is built from 13 residues. V was clipped by 4 bases and J by 9 bases; unmatched bases: 5. Germline loops: CDR1 SGHTA, CDR2 FQGNSA. The CDR3 protein is CASSSDRGSPQHF. CDR3 nucleotide sequence: TGTGCCAGCAGCTCCGACAGGGGATCGCCCCAGCATTTT. The variable domain in full, with the rest retrieved from reference TRBV7-2 and TRBJ1-5, is GAGVSQSPSNKVTEKGKDVELRCDPISGHTALYWYRQSLGQGLEFLIYFQGNSAPDKSGLPSDRFSAERTGGSVSTLTIQRTQQEDSAVYLCASSSDRGSPQHFGDGTRLSIL.

This clonotype showed up many times. CDR3 nucleotides: TGTGCCAGCAGCCAAGCCGGAGGGGAGGGAGTGACTAATGAAAAACTGTTTTTT. This sequence encodes CASSQAGGEGVTNEKLFF. The chain couples TRBV4-2 to TRBJ1-4; D possibly corresponds to TRBD1 (5 bases). Between the trimmed V and J ends, which lost 1 base and 2 bases, there was a span of 17 bases. Germline V gene data show CDR1 as LGHNA and CDR2 as YNFKEQ. The CDR3 consists of 18 residues.

This clonotype was observed at least ten times. The chain uses TRBV18 and TRBJ2-3; 8 bases align to TRBD1. The junction had 4 bases not matched to a gene; V was cut back by 3 bases and J by 5 bases. CDR3 size: 14 residues. Germline CDR1 is KGHSH and CDR2 is LQKENI. The CDR3 DNA reads as TGTGCCAGCTCACCGACAGGGGTTAGAGATACGCAGTATTTT. Translating gives CASSPTGVRDTQYF. The whole variable domain, filled in from reference TRBV18 and TRBJ2-3, reads NAGVMQNPRHLVRRRGQEARLRCSPMKGHSHVYWYRQLPEEGLKFMVYLQKENIIDESGMPKERFSAEFPKEGPSILRIQQVVRGDSAAYFCASSPTGVRDTQYFGPGTRLTVL.

The chain carries TRBV7-3 and TRBJ2-3; 10 bases line up with TRBD2. Germline V CDR1 and CDR2: SGHTA, FQGTGA. The CDR3 has 15 amino acids. V shed 0 bases, J shed 11 bases, and the junction held 8 bases outside the gene matches. The DNA for the CDR3 is TGTGCCAGCAGCTTAACTAGCGGGGGGAACAATGAGCAGTATTTT. This sequence encodes CASSLTSGGNNEQYF.

This clonotype was counted at least ten times. V and J are TRBV5-6 and TRBJ2-7; TRBD1 agrees at 7 bases. Germline CDR1 reads SGHDT; CDR2 reads YYEEEE. Germline trimming cut 0 bases from V and 1 base from J; bases unmatched to any gene: 7. The CDR3 is 16 residues long. For the CDR3, the DNA is TGTGCCAGCAGCTTGGCCGCCGGGACAGCATCCTACGAGCAGTACGTC. It encodes CASSLAAGTASYEQYV.

This clonotype is a singleton in its sample. This may come from a read error, since a much larger clone is one base off. V gene TRBV27 combines with J gene TRBJ1-2; D is unclear. Trimming cost V 4 bases and J 2 bases, with 11 bases left between them. The CDR3 extends over 14 amino acids. CDR1 and CDR2 from the germline V gene are MNHEY and SMNVEV (reference sequence). CDR3 in DNA: TGTGCCAGCAGTTCAGCTGCGCGAAACTATGGCTACACCTTC. Translation: CASSSAARNYGYTF.

In this sample, this clonotype turned up a few times. This chain joins TRBV6-2 or TRBV6-3 and TRBJ2-1; D uncertain. CDR1 and CDR2 from the germline V gene are MNHEY and SVGEGT. Trimming took off 8 bases at V and 6 bases at J, with 23 bases between the two ends. The CDR3 runs to 16 residues. The CDR3 protein is CASETPSGPFPNEQFF. The CDR3 coding sequence is TGTGCCAGCGAAACCCCATCCGGGCCATTCCCCAATGAGCAGTTCTTC.

V gene TRBV13 combines with J gene TRBJ2-2; TRBD2 aligns across 7 bases. The V and J ends lost 4 bases and 7 bases, in that order; junction bases with no gene match: 3. The CDR3 totals 13 residues. CDR1 and CDR2 (germline): PRHDT, FYEKMQ (reference sequence). This chain's CDR3 is CASSSRTSGELFF. CDR3 in DNA: TGTGCCAGCAGCTCACGGACTAGCGGGGAGCTGTTTTTT.

V usage is TRBV19 and J usage is TRBJ2-7; D is perhaps TRBD1 or TRBD2 (5 bases each). With 4 bases removed from V and 1 base from J, the gap between germline ends came to 11 bases. The germline V gene has CDR1 LNHDA and CDR2 SQIVND (reference sequence). The CDR3 is 14 residues long. The CDR3 DNA follows: TGTGCCAGTAGTAACCGGGACGGATCCTACGAGCAGTACTTC. It codes for CASSNRDGSYEQYF.

At least ten counts were recorded for this clonotype. The rearrangement joins TRBV19 to TRBJ2-3; the match to TRBD1 covers 10 bases. J was trimmed by 4 bases and V by 10 bases; bases with no gene match: 5. CDR1 and CDR2 (germline): LNHDA, SQIVND (reference sequence). The CDR3 is made up of 13 amino acids. The CDR3 DNA follows: TGTGCCACAAGGGACAGGGGTTCAGATACGCAGTATTTT. Amino acids: CATRDRGSDTQYF.